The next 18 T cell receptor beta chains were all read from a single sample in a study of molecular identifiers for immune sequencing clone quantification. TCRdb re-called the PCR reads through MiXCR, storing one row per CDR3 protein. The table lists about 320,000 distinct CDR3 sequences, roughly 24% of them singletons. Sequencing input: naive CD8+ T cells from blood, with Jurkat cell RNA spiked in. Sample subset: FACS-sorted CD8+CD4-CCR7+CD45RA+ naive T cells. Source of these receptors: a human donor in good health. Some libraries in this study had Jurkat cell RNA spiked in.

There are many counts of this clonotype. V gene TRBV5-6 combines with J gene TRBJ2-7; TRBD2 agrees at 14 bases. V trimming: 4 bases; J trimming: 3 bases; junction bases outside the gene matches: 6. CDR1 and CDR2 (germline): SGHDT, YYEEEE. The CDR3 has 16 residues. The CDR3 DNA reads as TGTGCCAGCAGCAGACCCGGGACTAGCGGGGGCTACGAGCAGTACTTC. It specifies CASSRPGTSGGYEQYF.

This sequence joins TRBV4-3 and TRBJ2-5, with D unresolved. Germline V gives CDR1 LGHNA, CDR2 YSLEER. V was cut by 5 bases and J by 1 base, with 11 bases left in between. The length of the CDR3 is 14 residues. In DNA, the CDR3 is TGCGCCAGCAGCGAAAGGTACAGCCAAGAGACCCAGTACTTC. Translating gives CASSERYSQETQYF.

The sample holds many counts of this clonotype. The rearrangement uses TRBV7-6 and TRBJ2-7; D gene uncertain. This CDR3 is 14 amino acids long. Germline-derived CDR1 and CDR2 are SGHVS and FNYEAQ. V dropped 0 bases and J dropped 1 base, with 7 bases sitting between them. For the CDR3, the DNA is TGTGCCAGCAGCTTAGCGTTCGGTTCCTACGAGCAGTACTTC. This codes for CASSLAFGSYEQYF.

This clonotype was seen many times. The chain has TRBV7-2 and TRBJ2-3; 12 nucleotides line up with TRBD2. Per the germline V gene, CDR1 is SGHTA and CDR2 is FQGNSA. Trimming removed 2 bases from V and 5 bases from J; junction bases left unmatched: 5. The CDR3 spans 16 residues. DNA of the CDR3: TGTGCCAGCAGCTTACCAACTAGCGGGGGGCAAGATACGCAGTATTTT. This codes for CASSLPTSGGQDTQYF.

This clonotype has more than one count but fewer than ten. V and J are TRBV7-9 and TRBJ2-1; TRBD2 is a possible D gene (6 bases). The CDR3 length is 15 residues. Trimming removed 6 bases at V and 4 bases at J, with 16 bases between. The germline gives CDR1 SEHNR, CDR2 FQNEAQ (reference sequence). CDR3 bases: TGTGCCAGCAGTGGAGGGCTAGCCATGTACAATGAGCAGTTCTTC. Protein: CASSGGLAMYNEQFF.

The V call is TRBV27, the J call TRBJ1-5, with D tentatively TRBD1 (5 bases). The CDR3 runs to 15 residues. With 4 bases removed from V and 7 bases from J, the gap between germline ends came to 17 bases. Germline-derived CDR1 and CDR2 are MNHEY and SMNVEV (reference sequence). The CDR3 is CASSYSGGTGQPQHF. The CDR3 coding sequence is TGTGCCAGCAGTTACAGTGGAGGGACCGGCCAGCCCCAGCATTTT.

DNA of the CDR3: TGTGCCAGCAGCGTAGCAACGGGAGCGGAAAGCGTTTTAAACACCATATATTTT. Residues: CASSVATGAESVLNTIYF. The J gene is TRBJ1-3, the V gene TRBV9; no clear D. Per germline, CDR1 SGDLS and CDR2 YYNGEE. Trimming took 0 bases from V and 6 from J, leaving 22 bases between them. CDR3 length: 18 residues.

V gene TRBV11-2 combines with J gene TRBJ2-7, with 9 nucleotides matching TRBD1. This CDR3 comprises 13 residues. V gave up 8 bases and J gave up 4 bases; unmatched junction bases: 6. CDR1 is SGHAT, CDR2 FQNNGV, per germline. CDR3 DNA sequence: TGTGCCAGCGGGGGGACAGGGAGGTACGAGCAGTACTTC. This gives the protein CASGGTGRYEQYF.

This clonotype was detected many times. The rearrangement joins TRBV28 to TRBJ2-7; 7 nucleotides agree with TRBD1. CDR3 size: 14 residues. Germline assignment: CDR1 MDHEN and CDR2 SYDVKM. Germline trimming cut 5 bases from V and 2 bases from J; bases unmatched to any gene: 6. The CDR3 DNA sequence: TGTGCCAGCAGTCACAGGGGCGCGGCCTACGAGCAGTACTTC. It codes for CASSHRGAAYEQYF. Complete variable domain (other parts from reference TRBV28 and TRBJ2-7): DVKVTQSSRYLVKRTGEKVFLECVQDMDHENMFWYRQDPGLGLRLIYFSYDVKMKEKGDIPEGYSVSREKKERFSLILESASTNQTSMYLCASSHRGAAYEQYFGPGTRLTVT.

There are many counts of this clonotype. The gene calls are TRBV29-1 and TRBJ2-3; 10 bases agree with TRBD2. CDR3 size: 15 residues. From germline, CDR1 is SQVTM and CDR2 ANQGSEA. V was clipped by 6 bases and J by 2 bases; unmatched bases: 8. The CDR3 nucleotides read TGCAGCGTGGCGGGACTAGCGACTGCCACAGATACGCAGTATTTT. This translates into CSVAGLATATDTQYF.

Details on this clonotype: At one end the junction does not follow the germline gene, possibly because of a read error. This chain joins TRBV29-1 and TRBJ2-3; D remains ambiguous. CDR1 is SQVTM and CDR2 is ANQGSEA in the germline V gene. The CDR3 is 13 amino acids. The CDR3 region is CCVESGSTDTQYF. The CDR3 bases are TGCTGCGTTGAGTCTGGAAGCACAGATACGCAGTATTTT.

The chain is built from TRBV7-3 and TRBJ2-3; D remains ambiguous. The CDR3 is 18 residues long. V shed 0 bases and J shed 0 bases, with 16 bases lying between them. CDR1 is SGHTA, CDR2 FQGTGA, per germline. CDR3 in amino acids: CASSLTRSPLDSTDTQYF. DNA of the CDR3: TGTGCCAGCAGCTTAACCCGTTCCCCTTTGGATAGCACAGATACGCAGTATTTT.

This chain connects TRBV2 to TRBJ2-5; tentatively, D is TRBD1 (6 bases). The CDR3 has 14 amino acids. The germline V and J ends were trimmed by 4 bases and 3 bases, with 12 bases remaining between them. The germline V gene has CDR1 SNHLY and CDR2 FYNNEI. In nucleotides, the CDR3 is TGTGCCAGCAGTGTGGACAGCATAAAAGAGACCCAGTACTTC. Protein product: CASSVDSIKETQYF.

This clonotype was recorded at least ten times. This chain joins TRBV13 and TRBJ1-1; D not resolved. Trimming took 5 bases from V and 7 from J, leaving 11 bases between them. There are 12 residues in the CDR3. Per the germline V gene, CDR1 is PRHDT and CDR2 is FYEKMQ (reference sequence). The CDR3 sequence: CASSPRTGEAFF. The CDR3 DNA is TGTGCCAGCAGCCCCCGGACGGGTGAAGCTTTCTTT.

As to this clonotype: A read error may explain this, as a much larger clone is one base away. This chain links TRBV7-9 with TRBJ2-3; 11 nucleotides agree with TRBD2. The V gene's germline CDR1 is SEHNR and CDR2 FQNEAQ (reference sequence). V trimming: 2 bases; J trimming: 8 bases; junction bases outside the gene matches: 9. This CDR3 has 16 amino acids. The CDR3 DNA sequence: TGTGCCAGCAGCTTACTTTTAGCGGGGGGGCCAGTTACGCAGTATTTT. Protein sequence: CASSLLLAGGPVTQYF.

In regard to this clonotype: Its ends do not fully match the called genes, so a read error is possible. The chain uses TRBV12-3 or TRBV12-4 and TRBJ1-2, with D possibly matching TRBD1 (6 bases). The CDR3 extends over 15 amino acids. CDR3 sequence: CARSPPGGENCGYTF. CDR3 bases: TGTGCCCGCAGTCCTCCCGGGGGCGAGAACTGTGGCTACACCTTC.

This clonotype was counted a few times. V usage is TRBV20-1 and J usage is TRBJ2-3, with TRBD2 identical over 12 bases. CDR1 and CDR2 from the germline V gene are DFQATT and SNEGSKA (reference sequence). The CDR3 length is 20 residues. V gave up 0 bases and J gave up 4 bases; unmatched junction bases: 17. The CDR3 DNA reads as TGCAGTGCTAGAGACCTAACAACCCCAACGAGACTAGCGGGGGCAGATACGCAGTATTTT. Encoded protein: CSARDLTTPTRLAGADTQYF.

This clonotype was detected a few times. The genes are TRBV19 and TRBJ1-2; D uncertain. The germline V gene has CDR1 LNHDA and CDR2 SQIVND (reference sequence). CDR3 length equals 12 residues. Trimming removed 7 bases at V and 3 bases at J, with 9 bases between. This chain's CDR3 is CASIGNDYGYTF. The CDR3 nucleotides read TGTGCCAGTATTGGGAATGACTATGGCTACACCTTC.